The clone carrying this TCR beta chain was detected a few times. The germline V gene has CDR1 KGHDR and CDR2 SFDVKD. V was trimmed by 1 base and J by 7 bases, leaving 9 bases between them. CDR3 length: 13 residues. This record belongs to a study of regulatory T cells in long-lasting Graves disease. The sample's time point: newly diagnosed GD, antithyroid drugs for less than 3 months. Extracted PBMC RNA gave rise to the TCR library. Construction of the TCR beta libraries employed iRepertoire HTBI primers in conjunction with Arm-PCR of CDR3 regions. Using its own MiXCR run on the multiplex PCR reads, TCRdb lists one record per CDR3 protein. The sample records over 350,000 distinct CDR3 sequences, 15% being singletons. The same specimen was also included in a second study, on T cells in Graves' hyperthyroidism and ophthalmopathy.

The sequence was collected from a woman in her 40s with Graves disease. This sequence joins TRBV24-1 and TRBJ1-2; possibly TRBD1 for D (6 bases). The sample consisted of peripheral blood mononuclear cells (PBMCs), taken at new diagnosis, from a patient treated with antithyroid drugs. The CDR3 loop reads CATSDFAGAGYTF. The DNA for the CDR3 is TGTGCCACCAGTGATTTTGCAGGGGCTGGCTACACCTTC.